This record looks at one T cell receptor (beta chain) sequence and its context. Its antigen remains unknown. This record comes from a study of cytomegalovirus exposure and HLA in healthy donors. Study results and limitations: Researchers counted 164 TCR beta chains as cytomegalovirus-associated. In a later analysis, approximately 15,000 TCR beta sequences were associated with HLA alleles at 0.05 false discovery rate.

PCR involved 60 Vbeta and 13 Jbeta primers. Sequencing used immunoSEQ multiplex PCR; TCRdb keeps in-frame clones, though not all of them. The data contain about 61,000 clones, around 90% of them singletons. The study sampled nominally healthy donors, though unrecorded immune exposures were likely. Trimming removed 5 bases at V and 1 base at J, with 8 bases between. Germline values: CDR1 SGHAT, CDR2 FQNNGV. This CDR3 has 13 amino acids. The chain has TRBV11-2 and TRBJ2-5; D unresolved. Material: PBMCs. The TCR comes from a man aged 25-40 years in good health and CMV-seropositive. CDR3 in DNA: TGTGCCAGCAGCCCCGAGCTCCAAGAGACCCAGTACTTC. The encoded protein is CASSPELQETQYF. Full variable domain (missing parts from reference TRBV11-2 and TRBJ2-5): EAGVAQSPRYKIIEKRQSVAFWCNPISGHATLYWYQQILGQGPKLLIQFQNNGVVDDSQLPKDRFSAERLKGVDSTLKIQPAKLEDSAVYLCASSPELQETQYFGPGTRLLVL.